This record looks at one T cell receptor beta chain sequence and its context. Its target is not known. This record comes from a study of beta chain features in type 1 diabetes. Broader study findings: TCRB CDR3 length was moderately but significantly reduced in all four CD4+ subsets of Type 1 diabetes patients. Since sequencing was performed on cDNA, cells with high TCR expression could be over-represented.

The CDR3 contains 12 residues. Trimming stripped 4 bases from V and 6 bases from J, with 9 bases between. CDR1 is SGHAT and CDR2 is FQDESV in the germline V gene (reference sequence). Sorting with CD45RO/CCR7/CD25/CD127/CD95/CD27 yielded naive, central memory, regulatory and stem-like memory CD4+ cells. Expressed TCRB transcripts were sequenced, since all the RNA that had been isolated was reverse transcribed. Profiled with immunoSEQ multiplex PCR; TCRdb holds only in-frame clones, not every one. The table lists roughly 150,000 clones, 9% to 10% of them singletons. The chain carries TRBV11-1 and TRBJ1-2; perhaps TRBD1 as D (6 bases). The sequence derives from a woman in her twenties or thirties with type 1 diabetes. The sample consisted of central memory CD4+ T cells from blood. This CDR3 is CASSWTVHGYTF. DNA for the CDR3: TGTGCCAGCAGCTGGACAGTCCATGGCTACACCTTC.